This T cell receptor (beta chain) came from a study of blood T cell repertoires in COVID-19. About the study: COVID-19 samples, acute and convalescent, were from the United States, Italy and Spain. PBMCs, B-cell-depleted T cells, or T cells were the source of the cDNA or gDNA that made up the material.

The method was immunoSEQ multiplex PCR; TCRdb's version includes in-frame clones alone and lacks a portion of them. The repertoire holds fewer than 85,000 clones, roughly 89% seen once, with 7% to 9.5% in the top ten. Sample: peripheral blood. This sequence originates from a human donor in a cohort sampled during active COVID-19.

CDR3 DNA: TGTGCCAGCAGCGTAGGGGTAACAGGGACCATCTGGGACTATGGCTACACCTTC. This encodes CASSVGVTGTIWDYGYTF. V is TRBV9 and J is TRBJ1-2, with D possibly TRBD1 on 6 matching bases. The CDR3 extends over 18 amino acids. V was trimmed by 0 bases and J by 3 bases, leaving 21 bases between them. Germline V gene data show CDR1 as SGDLS and CDR2 as YYNGEE.